The clone carrying this TCR beta chain was counted many times. The data derive from a study of blood T cells in healthy people across ages. The second PCR ran roughly 6 to 11 cycles with a sample-barcoded 5' primer and J-beta primers. TCRdb recomputed calls from the 5' RACE reads with MiXCR, one row per CDR3 protein. Of about 640,000 distinct CDR3 sequences in the sample, about 30% were seen once. This CDR3 comprises 16 residues. Per the germline V gene, CDR1 is SGHRS and CDR2 is YFSETQ. Trimming removed 4 bases from V and 3 bases from J; junction bases left unmatched: 6. This sequence originates from an elderly woman in good health. V gene TRBV5-1 combines with J gene TRBJ2-7; 14 bases are a match to TRBD2. The sample comprised blood. The CDR3 region has the DNA TGCGCCAGCAGCGTGACTAGCGGGGGGGCTGGCTACGAGCAGTACTTC. This sequence encodes CASSVTSGGAGYEQYF. Using reference TRBV5-1 and TRBJ2-7 for the parts outside the CDR3, the full variable domain is KAGVTQTPRYLIKTRGQQVTLSCSPISGHRSVSWYQQTPGQGLQFLFEYFSETQRNKGNFPGRFSGRQFSNSRSEMNVSTLELGDSALYLCASSVTSGGAGYEQYFGPGTRLTVT.